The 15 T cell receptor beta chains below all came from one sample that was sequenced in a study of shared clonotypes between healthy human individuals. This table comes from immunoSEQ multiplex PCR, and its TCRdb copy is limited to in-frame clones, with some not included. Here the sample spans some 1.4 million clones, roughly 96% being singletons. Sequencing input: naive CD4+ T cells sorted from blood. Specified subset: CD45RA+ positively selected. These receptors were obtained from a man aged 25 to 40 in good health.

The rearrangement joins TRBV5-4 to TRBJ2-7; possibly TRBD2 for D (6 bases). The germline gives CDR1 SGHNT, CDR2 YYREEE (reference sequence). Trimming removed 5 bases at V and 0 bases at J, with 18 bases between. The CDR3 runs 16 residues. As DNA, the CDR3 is TGTGCCAGCAGTAAATGGGGGGACGGGAGCTCCTACGAGCAGTACTTC. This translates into CASSKWGDGSSYEQYF. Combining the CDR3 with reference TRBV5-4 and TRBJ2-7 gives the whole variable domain ETGVTQSPTHLIKTRGQQVTLRCSSQSGHNTVSWYQQALGQGPQFIFQYYREEENGRGNFPPRFSGLQFPNYSSELNVNALELDDSALYLCASSKWGDGSSYEQYFGPGTRLTVT.

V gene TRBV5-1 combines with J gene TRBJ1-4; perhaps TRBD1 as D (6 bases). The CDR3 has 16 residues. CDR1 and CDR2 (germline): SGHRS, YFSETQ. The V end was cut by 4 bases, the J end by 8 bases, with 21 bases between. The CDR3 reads CASSTGLQGREEKLFF. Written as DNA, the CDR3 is TGCGCCAGCAGCACGGGACTCCAGGGGCGGGAGGAAAAACTGTTTTTT.

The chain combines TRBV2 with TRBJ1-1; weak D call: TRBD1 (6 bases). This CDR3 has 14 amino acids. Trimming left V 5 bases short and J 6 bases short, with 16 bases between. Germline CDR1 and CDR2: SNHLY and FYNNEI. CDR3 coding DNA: TGTGCCAGCAGTCCATATACAGGGATCGCTGAAGCTTTCTTT. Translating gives CASSPYTGIAEAFF.

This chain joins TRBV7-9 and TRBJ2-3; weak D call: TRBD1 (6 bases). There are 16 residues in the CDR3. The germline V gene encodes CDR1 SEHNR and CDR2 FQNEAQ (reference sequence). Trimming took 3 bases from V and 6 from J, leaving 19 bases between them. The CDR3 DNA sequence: TGTGCCAGCAGCTTTCAGGGGCGACGGACCAGGGATACGCAGTATTTT. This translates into CASSFQGRRTRDTQYF. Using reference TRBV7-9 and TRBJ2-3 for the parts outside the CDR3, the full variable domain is DTGVSQNPRHKITKRGQNVTFRCDPISEHNRLYWYRQTLGQGPEFLTYFQNEAQLEKSRLLSDRFSAERPKGSFSTLEIQRTEQGDSAMYLCASSFQGRRTRDTQYFGPGTRLTVL.

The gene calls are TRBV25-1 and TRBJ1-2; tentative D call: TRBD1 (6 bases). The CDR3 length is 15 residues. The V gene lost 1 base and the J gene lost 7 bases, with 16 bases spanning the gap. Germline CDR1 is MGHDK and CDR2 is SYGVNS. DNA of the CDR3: TGTGCCAGCAGTGAATGGGCGGGGGGCGGTGGTGGCTACACCTTC. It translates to CASSEWAGGGGGYTF.

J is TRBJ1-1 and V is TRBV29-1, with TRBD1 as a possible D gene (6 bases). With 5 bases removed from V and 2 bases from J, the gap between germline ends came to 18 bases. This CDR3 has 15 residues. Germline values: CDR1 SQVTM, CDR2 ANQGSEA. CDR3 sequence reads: CSVRLRQVVNTEAFF. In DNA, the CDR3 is TGCAGCGTTCGACTTCGACAGGTGGTTAACACTGAAGCTTTCTTT.

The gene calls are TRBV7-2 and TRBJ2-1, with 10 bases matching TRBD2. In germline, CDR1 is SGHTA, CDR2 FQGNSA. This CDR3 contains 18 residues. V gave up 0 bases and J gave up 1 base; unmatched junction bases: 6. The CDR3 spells CASSLAPSGSPSYNEQFF. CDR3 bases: TGTGCCAGCAGCTTAGCGCCTAGCGGGAGCCCGTCCTACAATGAGCAGTTCTTC.

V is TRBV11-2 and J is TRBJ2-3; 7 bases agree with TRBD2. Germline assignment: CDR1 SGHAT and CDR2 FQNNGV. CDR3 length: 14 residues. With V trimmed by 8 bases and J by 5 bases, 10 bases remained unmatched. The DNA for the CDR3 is TGTGCCAGCGGCCCCGGGGGGTACGTAGATACGCAGTATTTT. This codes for CASGPGGYVDTQYF. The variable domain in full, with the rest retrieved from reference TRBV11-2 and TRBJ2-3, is EAGVAQSPRYKIIEKRQSVAFWCNPISGHATLYWYQQILGQGPKLLIQFQNNGVVDDSQLPKDRFSAERLKGVDSTLKIQPAKLEDSAVYLCASGPGGYVDTQYFGPGTRLTVL.

CDR3 sequence (DNA): TGTGCCAGCAGTGACCAGACTAGCGGGAGGGCCGAGCAGTACTTC. Encoded protein: CASSDQTSGRAEQYF. This chain links TRBV6-4 with TRBJ2-7; TRBD2 matches at 14 bases. CDR1 and CDR2 from the germline V gene are MRHNA and SNTAGT. With 2 bases clipped from V and 6 bases from J, the junction kept 3 bases outside the gene matches. This CDR3 contains 15 residues.

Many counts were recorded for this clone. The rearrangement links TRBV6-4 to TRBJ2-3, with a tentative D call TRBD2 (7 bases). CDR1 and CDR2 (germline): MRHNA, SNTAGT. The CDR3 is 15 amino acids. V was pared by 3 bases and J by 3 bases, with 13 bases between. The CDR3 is CASSEGARETDTQYF. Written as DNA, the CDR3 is TGTGCCAGCAGTGAGGGGGCGCGGGAGACAGATACGCAGTATTTT.

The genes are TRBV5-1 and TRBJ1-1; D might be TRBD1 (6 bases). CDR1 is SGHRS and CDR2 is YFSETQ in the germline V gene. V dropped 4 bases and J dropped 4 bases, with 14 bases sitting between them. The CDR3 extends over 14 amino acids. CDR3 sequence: CASSPEGGRTEAFF. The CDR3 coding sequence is TGCGCCAGCAGCCCGGAGGGGGGGCGCACTGAAGCTTTCTTT.

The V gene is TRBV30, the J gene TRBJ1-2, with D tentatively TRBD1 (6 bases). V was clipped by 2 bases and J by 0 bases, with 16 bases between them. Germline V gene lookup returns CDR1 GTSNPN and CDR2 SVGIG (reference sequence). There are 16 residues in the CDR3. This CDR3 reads CAWSPRQVAANYGYTF. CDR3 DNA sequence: TGTGCCTGGAGTCCGCGACAGGTGGCAGCTAACTATGGCTACACCTTC.

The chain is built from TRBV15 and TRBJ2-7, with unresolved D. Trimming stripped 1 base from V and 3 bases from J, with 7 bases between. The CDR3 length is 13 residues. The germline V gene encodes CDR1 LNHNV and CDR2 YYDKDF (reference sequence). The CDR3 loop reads CATSRVVDYEQYF. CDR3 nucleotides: TGTGCCACCAGCAGAGTTGTAGACTACGAGCAGTACTTC.

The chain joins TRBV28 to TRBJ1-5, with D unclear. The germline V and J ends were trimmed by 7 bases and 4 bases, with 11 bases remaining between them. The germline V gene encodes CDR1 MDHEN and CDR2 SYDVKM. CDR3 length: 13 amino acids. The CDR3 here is CASMTLRNQPQHF. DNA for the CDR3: TGTGCCAGCATGACGCTTAGGAATCAGCCCCAGCATTTT.

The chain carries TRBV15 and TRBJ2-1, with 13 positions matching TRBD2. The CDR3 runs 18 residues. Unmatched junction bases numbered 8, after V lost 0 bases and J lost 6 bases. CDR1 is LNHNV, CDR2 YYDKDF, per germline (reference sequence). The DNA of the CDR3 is TGTGCCACCAGCAGAGACCCGGTCACTAGCGGGAGGGCCAATGAGCAGTTCTTC. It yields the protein CATSRDPVTSGRANEQFF.